This entry features one TCR beta chain sequence. Study members were between about 18 and 89 years old and lived in 20 to 30 US regions. The data stem from a study of blood T cell repertoires in COVID-19. About the research overall: Samples representing acute and convalescent COVID-19 were sourced from the United States, Italy and Spain.

The CDR3 is made up of 15 amino acids. Germline lookup yields CDR1 SNHLY and CDR2 FYNNEI. Trimming took off 6 bases at V and 8 bases at J, with 22 bases between the two ends. Here immunoSEQ multiplex PCR was the method, and the copy in TCRdb shows in-frame clones only, minus some. In the table there are fewer than 350,000 clones, approximately 86% of which are singletons. J is TRBJ1-1 and V is TRBV2; D gene uncertain. The sequencing sample was made of PBMCs or T cells enriched from blood (not recorded which). The receptor was isolated from a woman aged 40 to 50 with acute COVID-19. The chain's CDR3 is CASSRPGRKTGEAFF. The CDR3 DNA reads TGTGCCAGCAGCCGACCGGGTCGGAAAACTGGGGAAGCTTTCTTT.